The T cell receptor (beta chain) described here comes from a study of blood T cell repertoires in COVID-19. Study overall: Acute-phase and convalescent COVID-19 samples originated in the United States, Italy and Spain.

The germline CDR1 and CDR2 sequences are SGHDT and YYEEEE. V was clipped by 1 base and J by 2 bases, with 13 bases between them. This CDR3 comprises 15 residues. Method: immunoSEQ multiplex PCR; TCRdb's copy keeps in-frame clones and lacks some. The sample records 300,000 to 400,000 clones, roughly 85% being singletons. This clone was observed once. The clonotype was recovered from a human donor in a cohort sampled during active COVID-19. The V call is TRBV5-6, the J call TRBJ2-7, with a tentative D call TRBD1 (5 bases). The material sequenced was peripheral blood. Here the CDR3 reads CASSLYTGNPYEQYF. CDR3 nucleotides: TGTGCCAGCAGCTTGTACACAGGAAACCCCTACGAGCAGTACTTC.